The next 9 T cell receptor beta chains were all read from a single sample in a study of T-cell memory formation after mild COVID-19. TCRdb re-called the 5' RACE reads through MiXCR, storing one row per CDR3 protein. The sample shows 400,000 or so distinct CDR3 sequences, 20% of them seen only once. Specimen: PBMCs or a T cell subset sorted from them (not recorded which). These receptors were obtained from an adult woman who had mild COVID-19 (a few samples of this study predate the infection). Cell type and time point are not known.

The rearrangement links TRBV7-9 to TRBJ1-5; perhaps TRBD1 as D (6 bases). The CDR3 is 15 amino acids. V was cut by 5 bases and J by 5 bases, with 16 bases left in between. CDR1 is SEHNR and CDR2 is FQNEAQ in the germline V gene (reference sequence). The CDR3 is CASSANRVGDQPQHF. In DNA, the CDR3 is TGTGCCAGCAGCGCCAACAGGGTCGGGGATCAGCCCCAGCATTTT.

A few counts support this clonotype. This chain links TRBV20-1 with TRBJ1-5, with 9 bases that match TRBD1. This CDR3 region has 13 residues. Per the germline V gene, CDR1 is DFQATT and CDR2 is SNEGSKA (reference sequence). V shed 5 bases, J shed 9 bases, and the junction held 8 bases outside the gene matches. CDR3 DNA: TGCAGTGCTGTAAACAGGGGGCCGGGGCCCCAGCATTTT. Protein: CSAVNRGPGPQHF.

This clonotype was seen a handful of times. The V gene is TRBV7-3, the J gene TRBJ2-3, with 8 positions matching TRBD2. V lost 5 bases to trimming and J lost 4 bases; unmatched junction nucleotides: 8. The CDR3 runs 15 residues. CDR1 and CDR2 (germline): SGHTA, FQGTGA. CDR3 region: CASSPTGGPADTQYF. The DNA of the CDR3 is TGTGCCAGCAGCCCCACGGGGGGGCCTGCAGATACGCAGTATTTT.

V usage is TRBV5-1 and J usage is TRBJ2-3; D gene unclear. V was cut by 5 bases and J by 3 bases, with 10 bases left in between. The CDR3 extends over 13 amino acids. The germline V gene has CDR1 SGHRS and CDR2 YFSETQ. The CDR3 spells CASRGAGTDTQYF. The CDR3 nucleotides read TGCGCCAGCAGGGGCGCCGGAACAGATACGCAGTATTTT.

This clonotype was picked up many times. The chain couples TRBV4-1 to TRBJ2-5; TRBD2 matches 7 bases. Germline V gives CDR1 MGHRA, CDR2 YSYEKL. V shed 1 base and J 3 bases; nucleotides not matched to a gene: 2. This CDR3 has 14 residues. The CDR3 sequence: CASSQGLAKETQYF. The CDR3 DNA sequence: TGCGCCAGCAGCCAAGGACTAGCAAAAGAGACCCAGTACTTC.

A few counts support this clonotype. The chain couples TRBV30 to TRBJ2-5; perhaps TRBD1 as D (6 bases). V was cut by 3 bases and J by 1 base, with 9 bases left in between. The CDR3 has 13 residues. Per germline, CDR1 GTSNPN and CDR2 SVGIG (reference sequence). CDR3 amino acids: CAWRQDSQETQYF. CDR3 nucleotides: TGTGCCTGGAGGCAGGACAGCCAAGAGACCCAGTACTTC.

The chain uses TRBV7-2 and TRBJ2-3, with TRBD2 matching 8 bases. CDR1 and CDR2 from the germline V gene are SGHTA and FQGNSA. This CDR3 has 15 residues. After removal of 1 base from V and 4 bases from J, the junction contained 4 bases not matched to a gene. CDR3 bases: TGTGCCAGCAGCTTAGGCGGGAGGATCTCAGATACGCAGTATTTT. Translated: CASSLGGRISDTQYF.

The V gene is TRBV29-1, the J gene TRBJ2-7; D remains ambiguous. There are 13 residues in the CDR3. Germline-derived CDR1 and CDR2 are SQVTM and ANQGSEA. Trimming removed 5 bases at V and 1 base at J, with 12 bases between. The CDR3 nucleotides read TGCAGCGTTATATACCCCCGGTCCTACGAGCAGTACTTC. It encodes CSVIYPRSYEQYF.

This clonotype has only a few counts. This chain uses TRBV4-1 with TRBJ1-1; tentatively, D is TRBD1 (6 bases). Trimming took 4 bases from V and 3 from J, leaving 15 bases between them. The germline CDR1 and CDR2 sequences are MGHRA and YSYEKL. The CDR3 loop spans 15 amino acids. CDR3: CASSRVAGDDTEAFF. CDR3 nucleotide sequence: TGCGCCAGCAGCCGGGTCGCAGGGGACGACACTGAAGCTTTCTTT.